The sequence of this T cell receptor (beta chain) was determined in a study of blood T cell repertoires in COVID-19. Losses at the gene ends were 4 bases for V and 3 bases for J; bases not matched to a gene: 11. From germline, CDR1 is MNHEY and CDR2 SMNVEV (reference sequence). This CDR3 is 18 amino acids long. Study processing details: For nucleated cells, counts were estimated from reference gene primer amplification. The protocol was immunoSEQ multiplex PCR, while the TCRdb copy is restricted to in-frame clones and leaves out a portion. Clone size and the V and J calls come from that table; the DNA yielded D and trimming. The data show around 42,000 clones, 70% to 90% seen once.

The TCR was taken from a human donor in a cohort sampled during active COVID-19. Sequencing used peripheral blood. The rearrangement links TRBV27 to TRBJ1-5; 11 nucleotides match TRBD1. The CDR3, as DNA: TGTGCCAGCAGTTCCGGGACAGGGGGGCAACTACACAATCAGCCCCAGCATTTT. This codes for CASSSGTGGQLHNQPQHF.